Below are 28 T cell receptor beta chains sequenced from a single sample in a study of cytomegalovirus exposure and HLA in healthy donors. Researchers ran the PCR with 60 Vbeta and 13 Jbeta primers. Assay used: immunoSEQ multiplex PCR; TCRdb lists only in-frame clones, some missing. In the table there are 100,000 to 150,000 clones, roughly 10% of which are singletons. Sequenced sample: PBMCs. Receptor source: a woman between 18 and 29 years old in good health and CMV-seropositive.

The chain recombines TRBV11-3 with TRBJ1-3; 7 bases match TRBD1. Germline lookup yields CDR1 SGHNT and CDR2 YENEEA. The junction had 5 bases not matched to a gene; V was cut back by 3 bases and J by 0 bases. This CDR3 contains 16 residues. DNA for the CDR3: TGTGCCAGCAGCTTTGGCACAGGGGACTCTGGAAACACCATATATTTT. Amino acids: CASSFGTGDSGNTIYF.

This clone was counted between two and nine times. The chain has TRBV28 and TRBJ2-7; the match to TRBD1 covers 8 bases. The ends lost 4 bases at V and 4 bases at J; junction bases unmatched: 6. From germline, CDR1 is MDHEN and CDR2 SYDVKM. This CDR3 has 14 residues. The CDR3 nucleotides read TGTGCCAGCAGTTCGCCAGGGGGCTTATACGAGCAGTACTTC. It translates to CASSSPGGLYEQYF.

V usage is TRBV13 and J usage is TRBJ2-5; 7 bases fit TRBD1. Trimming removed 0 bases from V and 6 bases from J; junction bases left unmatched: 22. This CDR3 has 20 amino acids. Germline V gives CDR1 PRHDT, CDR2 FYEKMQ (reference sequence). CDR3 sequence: CASSLGLVPRETGCVKTQYF. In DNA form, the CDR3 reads TGTGCCAGCAGCTTAGGCCTGGTGCCGAGAGAGACAGGGTGTGTAAAGACCCAGTACTTC.

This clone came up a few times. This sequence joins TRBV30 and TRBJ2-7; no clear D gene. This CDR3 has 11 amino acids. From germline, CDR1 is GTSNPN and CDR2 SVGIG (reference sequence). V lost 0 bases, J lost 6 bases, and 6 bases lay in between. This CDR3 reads CAWSVQSEQYF. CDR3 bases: TGTGCCTGGAGTGTACAGAGCGAGCAGTACTTC.

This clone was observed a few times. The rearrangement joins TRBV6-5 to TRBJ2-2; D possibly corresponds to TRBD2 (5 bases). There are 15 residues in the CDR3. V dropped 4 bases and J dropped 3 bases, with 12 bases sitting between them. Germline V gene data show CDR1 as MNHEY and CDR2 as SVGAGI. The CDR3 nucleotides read TGTGCCAGCAGTTTCCGGCCGGAGGACACCGGGGAGCTGTTTTTT. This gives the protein CASSFRPEDTGELFF.

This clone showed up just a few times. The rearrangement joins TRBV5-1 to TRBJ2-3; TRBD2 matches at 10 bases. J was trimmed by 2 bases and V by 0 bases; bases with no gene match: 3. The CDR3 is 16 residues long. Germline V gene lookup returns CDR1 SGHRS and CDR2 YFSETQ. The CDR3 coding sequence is TGCGCCAGCAGCTTGGTAGCGGGAGGTCCCACAGATACGCAGTATTTT. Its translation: CASSLVAGGPTDTQYF.

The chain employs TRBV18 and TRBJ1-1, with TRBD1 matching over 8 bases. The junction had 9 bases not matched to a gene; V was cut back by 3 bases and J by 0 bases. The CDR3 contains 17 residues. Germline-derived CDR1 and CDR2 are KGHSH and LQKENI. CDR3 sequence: CASSPGTGITMNTEAFF. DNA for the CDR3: TGTGCCAGCTCACCCGGGACAGGCATAACCATGAACACTGAAGCTTTCTTT.

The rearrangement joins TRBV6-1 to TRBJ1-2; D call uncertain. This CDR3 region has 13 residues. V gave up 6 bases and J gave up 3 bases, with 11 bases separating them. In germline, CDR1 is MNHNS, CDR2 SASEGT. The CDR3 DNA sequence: TGTGCCAGCAGCGTAGAGGTCGACTATGGCTACACCTTC. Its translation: CASSVEVDYGYTF.

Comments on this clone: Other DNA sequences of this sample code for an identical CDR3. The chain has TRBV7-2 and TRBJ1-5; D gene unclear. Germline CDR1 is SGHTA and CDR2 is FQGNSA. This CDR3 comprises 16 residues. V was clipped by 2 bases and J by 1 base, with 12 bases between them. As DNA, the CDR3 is TGTGCCAGCAGCTTATCCGGGGAAGGAAGCAATCAGCCCCAGCATTTT. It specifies CASSLSGEGSNQPQHF. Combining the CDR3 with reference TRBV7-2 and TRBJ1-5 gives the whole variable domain GAGVSQSPSNKVTEKGKDVELRCDPISGHTALYWYRQSLGQGLEFLIYFQGNSAPDKSGLPSDRFSAERTGGSVSTLTIQRTQQEDSAVYLCASSLSGEGSNQPQHFGDGTRLSIL.

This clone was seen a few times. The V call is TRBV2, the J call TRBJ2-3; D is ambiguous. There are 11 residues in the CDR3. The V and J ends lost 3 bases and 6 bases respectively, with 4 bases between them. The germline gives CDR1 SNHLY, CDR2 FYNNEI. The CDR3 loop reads CASSESDTQYF. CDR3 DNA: TGTGCCAGCAGTGAGTCGGATACGCAGTATTTT. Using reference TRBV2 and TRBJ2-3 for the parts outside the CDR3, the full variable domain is EPEVTQTPSHQVTQMGQEVILRCVPISNHLYFYWYRQILGQKVEFLVSFYNNEISEKSEIFDDQFSVERPDGSNFTLKIRSTKLEDSAMYFCASSESDTQYFGPGTRLTVL.

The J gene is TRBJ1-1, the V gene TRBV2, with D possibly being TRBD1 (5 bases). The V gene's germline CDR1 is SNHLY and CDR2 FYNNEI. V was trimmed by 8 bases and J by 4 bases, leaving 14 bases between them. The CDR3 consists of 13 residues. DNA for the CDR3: TGTGCCAGCTCGGACACCGGGGGCACTGAAGCTTTCTTT. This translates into CASSDTGGTEAFF.

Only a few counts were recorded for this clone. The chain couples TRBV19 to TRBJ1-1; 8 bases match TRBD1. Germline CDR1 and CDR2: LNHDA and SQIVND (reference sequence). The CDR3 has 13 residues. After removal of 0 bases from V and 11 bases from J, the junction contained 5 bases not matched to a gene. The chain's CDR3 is CASSIDGQGDAFF. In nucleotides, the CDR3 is TGTGCCAGTAGTATAGATGGACAGGGTGATGCTTTCTTT.

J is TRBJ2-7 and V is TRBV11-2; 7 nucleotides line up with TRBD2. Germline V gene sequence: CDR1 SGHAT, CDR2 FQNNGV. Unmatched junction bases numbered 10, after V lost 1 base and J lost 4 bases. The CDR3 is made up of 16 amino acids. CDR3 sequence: CASSLGLAGEMYEQYF. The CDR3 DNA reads TGTGCCAGCAGCTTAGGTCTCGCGGGGGAGATGTACGAGCAGTACTTC. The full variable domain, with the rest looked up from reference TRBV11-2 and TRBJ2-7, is EAGVAQSPRYKIIEKRQSVAFWCNPISGHATLYWYQQILGQGPKLLIQFQNNGVVDDSQLPKDRFSAERLKGVDSTLKIQPAKLEDSAVYLCASSLGLAGEMYEQYFGPGTRLTVT.

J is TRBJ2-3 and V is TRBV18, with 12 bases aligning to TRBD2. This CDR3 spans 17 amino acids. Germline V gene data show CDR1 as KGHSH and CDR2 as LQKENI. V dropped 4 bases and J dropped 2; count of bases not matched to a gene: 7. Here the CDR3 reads CASSHPGLAGNTDTQYF. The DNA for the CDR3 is TGTGCCAGCTCACACCCGGGACTAGCGGGCAACACAGATACGCAGTATTTT.

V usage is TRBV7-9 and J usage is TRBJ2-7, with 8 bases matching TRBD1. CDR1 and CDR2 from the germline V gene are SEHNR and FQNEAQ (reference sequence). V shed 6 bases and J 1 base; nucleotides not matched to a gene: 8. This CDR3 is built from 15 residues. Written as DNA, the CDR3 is TGTGCCAGCAGTTACTCTGGGACAGGATCCTACGAGCAGTACTTC. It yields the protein CASSYSGTGSYEQYF.

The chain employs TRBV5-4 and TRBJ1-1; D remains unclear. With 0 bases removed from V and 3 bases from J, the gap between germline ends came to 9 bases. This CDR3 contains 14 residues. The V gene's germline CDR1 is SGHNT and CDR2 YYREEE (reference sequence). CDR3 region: CASSLGMEYTEAFF. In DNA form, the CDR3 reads TGTGCCAGCAGCTTGGGTATGGAGTACACTGAAGCTTTCTTT.

The CDR3 DNA follows: TGTGCCAGCAGTTCCTGGGCAGGGAACTCCTACGAGCAGTACTTC. It translates to CASSSWAGNSYEQYF. The chain recombines TRBV27 with TRBJ2-7; perhaps TRBD1 as D (5 bases). The CDR3 covers 15 residues. CDR1 is MNHEY and CDR2 is SMNVEV in the germline V gene (reference sequence). Trimming pared 4 bases from V and 0 bases from J, leaving 13 bases between.

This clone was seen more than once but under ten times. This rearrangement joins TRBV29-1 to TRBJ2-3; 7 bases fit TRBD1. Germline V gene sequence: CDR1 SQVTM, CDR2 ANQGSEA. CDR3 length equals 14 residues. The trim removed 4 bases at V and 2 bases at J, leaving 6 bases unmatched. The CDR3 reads CSVVDRVNTDTQYF. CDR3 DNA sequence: TGCAGCGTTGTAGACAGGGTAAACACAGATACGCAGTATTTT.

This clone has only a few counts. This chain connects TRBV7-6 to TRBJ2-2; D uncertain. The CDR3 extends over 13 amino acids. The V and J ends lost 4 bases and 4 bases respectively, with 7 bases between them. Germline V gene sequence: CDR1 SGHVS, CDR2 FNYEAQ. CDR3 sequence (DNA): TGTGCCAGCAGCTCCAGGTTCACCGGGGAGCTGTTTTTT. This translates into CASSSRFTGELFF. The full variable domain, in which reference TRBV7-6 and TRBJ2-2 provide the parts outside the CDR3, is GAGVSQSPRYKVTKRGQDVALRCDPISGHVSLYWYRQALGQGPEFLTYFNYEAQQDKSGLPNDRFSAERPEGSISTLTIQRTEQRDSAMYRCASSSRFTGELFFGEGSRLTVL.

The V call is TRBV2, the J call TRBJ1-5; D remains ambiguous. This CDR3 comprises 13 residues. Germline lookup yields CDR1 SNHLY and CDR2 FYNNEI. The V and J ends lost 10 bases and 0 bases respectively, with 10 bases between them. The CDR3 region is CATAAVSNQPQHF. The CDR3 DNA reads TGTGCCACCGCGGCGGTTAGCAATCAGCCCCAGCATTTT.

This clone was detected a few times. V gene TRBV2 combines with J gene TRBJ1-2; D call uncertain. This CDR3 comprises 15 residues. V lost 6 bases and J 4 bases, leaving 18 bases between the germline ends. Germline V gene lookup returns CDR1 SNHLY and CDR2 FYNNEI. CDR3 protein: CASSDHERVTYGYTF. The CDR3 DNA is TGTGCCAGCAGCGACCACGAGAGGGTAACCTATGGCTACACCTTC.

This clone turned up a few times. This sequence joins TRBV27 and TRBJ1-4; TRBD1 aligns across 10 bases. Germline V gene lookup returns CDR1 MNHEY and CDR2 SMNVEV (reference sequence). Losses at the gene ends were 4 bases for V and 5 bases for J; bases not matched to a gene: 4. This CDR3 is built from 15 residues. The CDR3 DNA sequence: TGTGCCAGCAGTTCTGGGACAGGGGTGAATGAAAAACTGTTTTTT. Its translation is CASSSGTGVNEKLFF.

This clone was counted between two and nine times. Here the CDR3 reads CASFPGQGDTGELFF. CDR3 nucleotides: TGTGCCAGCTTCCCGGGACAGGGAGACACCGGGGAGCTGTTTTTT. The V gene is TRBV28, the J gene TRBJ2-2; 9 nucleotides align to TRBD1. In germline, CDR1 is MDHEN, CDR2 SYDVKM. CDR3 length equals 15 residues. J lost 3 bases, V lost 8 bases, and 7 bases had no gene match.

CDR3 DNA sequence: TGTGCCAGCAGCCTCCTAAATCCTGGAGCGGCTGGAAACACCATATATTTT. Its protein is CASSLLNPGAAGNTIYF. The chain combines TRBV4-2 with TRBJ1-3; D is ambiguous. The CDR3 is 17 amino acids. From germline, CDR1 is LGHNA and CDR2 YNFKEQ. V was cut by 4 bases and J by 2 bases, with 18 bases left in between.

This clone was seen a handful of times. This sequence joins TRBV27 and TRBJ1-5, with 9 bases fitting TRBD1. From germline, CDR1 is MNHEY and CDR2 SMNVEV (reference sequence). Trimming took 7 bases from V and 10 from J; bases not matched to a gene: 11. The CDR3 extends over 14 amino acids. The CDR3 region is CASMGQGSITPQHF. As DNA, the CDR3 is TGTGCCAGCATGGGACAGGGATCAATCACCCCCCAGCATTTT.

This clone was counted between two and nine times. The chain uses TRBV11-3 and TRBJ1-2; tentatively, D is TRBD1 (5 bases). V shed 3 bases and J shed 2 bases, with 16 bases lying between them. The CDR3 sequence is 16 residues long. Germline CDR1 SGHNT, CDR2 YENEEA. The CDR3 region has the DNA TGTGCCAGCAGCTTTTACGCGGACCCAGGGAACTATGGCTACACCTTC. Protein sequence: CASSFYADPGNYGYTF.

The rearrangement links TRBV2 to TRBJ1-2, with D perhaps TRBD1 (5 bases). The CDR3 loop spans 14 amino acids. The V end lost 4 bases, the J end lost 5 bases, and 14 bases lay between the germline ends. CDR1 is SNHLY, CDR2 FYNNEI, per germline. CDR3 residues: CASSAPGVWYGYTF. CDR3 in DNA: TGTGCCAGCAGTGCCCCGGGGGTATGGTATGGCTACACCTTC.

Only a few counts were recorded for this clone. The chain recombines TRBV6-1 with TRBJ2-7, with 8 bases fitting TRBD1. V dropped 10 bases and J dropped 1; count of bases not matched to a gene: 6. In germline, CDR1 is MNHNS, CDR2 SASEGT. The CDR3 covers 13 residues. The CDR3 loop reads CATLRTGSYEQYF. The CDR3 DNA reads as TGTGCCACACTTAGGACAGGGTCCTACGAGCAGTACTTC.